The clone carrying this TCR beta chain was counted a few times. Unique molecular identifiers were added to individual cDNA molecules. A single record per CDR3 protein comes from TCRdb applying MiXCR to the 5' RACE reads. Altogether around 82,000 distinct CDR3 sequences are present, over 12% being singletons, with the ten largest covering approximately 0.5%. Germline V CDR1 and CDR2: KGHSH, LQKENI. The CDR3 sequence is 15 residues long. Trimming left V 3 bases short and J 4 bases short, with 12 bases between. These data come from a study of early T cells in non-severe SARS-CoV-2 infection. On the study more broadly: Sequenced material consisted of bulk RNA (from unsorted whole blood), and chains were unpaired.

The receptor was derived from an adult who was a healthcare worker with PCR-confirmed SARS-CoV-2 infection or an uninfected control (not recorded which). The chain has TRBV18 and TRBJ1-4; D possibly corresponds to TRBD1 (5 bases). Sequenced material: whole blood. The CDR3 DNA sequence: TGTGCCAGCTCACCCCTGGAGGGACTTAATGAAAAACTGTTTTTT. This gives the protein CASSPLEGLNEKLFF.